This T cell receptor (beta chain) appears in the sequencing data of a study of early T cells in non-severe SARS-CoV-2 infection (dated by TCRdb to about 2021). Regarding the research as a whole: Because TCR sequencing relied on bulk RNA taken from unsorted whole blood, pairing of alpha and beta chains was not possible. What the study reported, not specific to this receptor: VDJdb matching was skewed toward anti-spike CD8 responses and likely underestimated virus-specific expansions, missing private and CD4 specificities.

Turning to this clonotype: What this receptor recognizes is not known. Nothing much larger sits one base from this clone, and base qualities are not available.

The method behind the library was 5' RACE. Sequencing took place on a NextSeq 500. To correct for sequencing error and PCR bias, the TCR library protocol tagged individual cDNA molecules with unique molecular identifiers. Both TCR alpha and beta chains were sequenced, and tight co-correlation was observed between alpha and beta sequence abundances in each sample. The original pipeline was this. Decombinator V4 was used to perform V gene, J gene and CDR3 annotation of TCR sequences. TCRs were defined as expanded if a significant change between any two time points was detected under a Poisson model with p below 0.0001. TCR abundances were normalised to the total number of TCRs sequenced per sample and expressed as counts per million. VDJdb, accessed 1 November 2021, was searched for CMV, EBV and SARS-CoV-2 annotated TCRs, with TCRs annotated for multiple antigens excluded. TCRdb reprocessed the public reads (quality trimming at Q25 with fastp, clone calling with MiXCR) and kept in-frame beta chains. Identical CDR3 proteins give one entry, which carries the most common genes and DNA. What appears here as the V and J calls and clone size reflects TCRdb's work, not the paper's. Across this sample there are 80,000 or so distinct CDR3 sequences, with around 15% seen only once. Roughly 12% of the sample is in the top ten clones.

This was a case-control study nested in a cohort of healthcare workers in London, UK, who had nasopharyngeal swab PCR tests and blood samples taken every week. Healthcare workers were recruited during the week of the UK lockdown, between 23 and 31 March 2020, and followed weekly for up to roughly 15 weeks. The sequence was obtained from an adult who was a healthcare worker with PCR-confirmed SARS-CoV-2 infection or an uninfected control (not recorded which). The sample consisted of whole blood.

The CDR3 region reads CASSWDRGGTEAFF. The bases read TGTGCCAGCTCTTGGGACAGGGGAGGCACTGAAGCTTTCTTT. The V and J segments used are TRBV18 and TRBJ1-1; 10 bases in the middle match TRBD1. The cysteine opens and the phenylalanine closes a CDR3 of 14 amino acids. Only the CDR3 part of the read is kept: 42 bases, read in frame from the first base. The CDR1 and CDR2 encoded by the germline V gene are KGHSH and LQKENI. Here V drops 6 bases and J drops 4 bases, and the junction holds 5 bases not matched to any gene.